A selection of T cell receptor beta chains follows, all from one sample in a study of shared clonotypes between healthy human individuals. Profiled with immunoSEQ multiplex PCR; TCRdb holds only in-frame clones, not every one. The table lists 550,000 to 800,000 clones, around 90% of them singletons. The specimen was memory CD8+ T cells from PBMCs. These receptors all stem from a man younger than 30 in good health. Some clones in this sample may be carry-over from other donors' samples. CDR3s include the opening cysteine and the closing phenylalanine or tryptophan. D genes are given only for firm matches. Clone size is not always given. Where it is, it says once, few, many or a class for expanded clones.

TRBJ1-2 - TRBV2 - 16 TGTGCCAGCAGTAAATTGTCCGCCTCGGCTAACTATGGCTACACCTTC CASSKLSASANYGYTF
TRBJ2-1 - TRBV2 - 14 TGTGCCAGCAGGGGGGGATCAGGTTACAATGAGCAGTTCTTC CASRGGSGYNEQFF
TRBJ1-1 - TRBV4-2 TRBD1 19 TGTGCCAGCAGCCAAGACCGGGGGAGAAGGGGGCGTTTGGGTACTGAAGCTTTCTTT CASSQDRGRRGRLGTEAFF
TRBJ2-1 - TRBV7-9 - 12 TGTGCCAGCAGCTTAGTCCCCAATGAGCAGTTCTTC CASSLVPNEQFF
TRBJ2-2 - TRBV27 - 12 TGTGCCAGCAGTTTCCTTGACGGGGAGCTGTTTTTT CASSFLDGELFF
TRBJ2-1 - TRBV6-6 - 14 TGTGCCAGCATTCTCGATACAGGATACAATGAGCAGTTCTTC CASILDTGYNEQFF
TRBJ1-4 - TRBV11-2 - 14 TGTGCCAGCAGCTTTAAACCAAGTAATGAAAAACTGTTTTTT CASSFKPSNEKLFF
TRBJ2-1 - TRBV5-6 - 15 TGTGCCAGCAGCTTGGGGGGCTCCCTCTACAATGAGCAGTTCTTC CASSLGGSLYNEQFF
TRBJ2-1 - TRBV7-9 TRBD2 14 TGTGCCAGCAGGGGTTTAGTGAGGCGGGAGCCTCAGTTCTTC CASRGLVRREPQFF
TRBJ1-1 few TRBV2 - 13 TGTGCCAGCAGTGAGAGGAGGAACACTGAAGCTTTCTTT CASSERRNTEAFF
TRBJ2-7 - TRBV6-4 TRBD1 16 TGTGCCAGCAGTGACTCGGGGACAGCCCTACCCTACGAGCAGTACTTC CASSDSGTALPYEQYF
TRBJ2-2 once TRBV27 TRBD1 17 TGTGCCAGCAGTTTATCGATAGGGGACAGGGGGCCCGGGGAGCTGTTTTTT CASSLSIGDRGPGELFF
TRBJ1-4 - TRBV4-2 - 15 TGTGCCAGCAGCCAAGGGACAGCCCGAGATGAAAAACTGTTTTTT CASSQGTARDEKLFF
TRBJ2-7 - TRBV7-9 - 14 TGTGCCAGCAGCTTAGTTGGGGTGTCCGACGAGCAGTACTTC CASSLVGVSDEQYF
TRBJ1-4 - TRBV19 - 15 TGTGCCAGTAGTTTACAGGGCCGACGATCTGAAAAACTGTTTTTT CASSLQGRRSEKLFF
TRBJ2-2 few TRBV6-1 - 14 TGTGCCAGCAGTGAAGCCCTGGGGACCGGGGAGCTGTTTTTT CASSEALGTGELFF
TRBJ2-5 - TRBV9 TRBD2 17 TGTGCCAGCAGCGTAGAGGTAGCGGGAGCGCCCTGGGAGACCCAGTACTTC CASSVEVAGAPWETQYF
TRBJ2-1 - TRBV28 - 11 TGTGCCAGCAGGAGGGTGGATGAGCAGTTCTTC CASRRVDEQFF
TRBJ2-7 once TRBV27 - 16 TGTGCCAGCAGTTCGGGACTTAGCAGGATTTCGGAAGAGCAGTACTTC CASSSGLSRISEEQYF
TRBJ2-7 - TRBV6-5 - 13 TGTGCCAGCAGTTACTCGGTGTCTCGAATGAAGTACTTC CASSYSVSRMKYF
TRBJ2-7 - TRBV27 TRBD1 13 TGTGCCAGCATGGGGACAGGGGGCTCCGAGCAGTACTTC CASMGTGGSEQYF
TRBJ2-7 - TRBV7-6 - 14 TGTGCCAGCAGCTCCGGGGGGCCCGGGCCCGAGCAGTACTTC CASSSGGPGPEQYF
TRBJ2-2 - TRBV11-2 TRBD2 19 TGTGCCAGCAGCAAAAGGGTCGCTAGCGGGAGGGCAAACACCGGGGAGCTGTTTTTT CASSKRVASGRANTGELFF
TRBJ1-5 - TRBV19 TRBD1 12 TGTGCCAGCGGACAGGGGCTTCAGCCCCAGCATTTT CASGQGLQPQHF
TRBJ2-3 once TRBV29-1 - 14 TGCAGCGCCAACGGCGGGGTGCTAGCAGATACGCAGTATTTT CSANGGVLADTQYF
TRBJ2-7 - TRBV27 TRBD2 16 TGTGCCAGCAGTTTATCGGGGGGGGATTATGCCTACGAGCAGTACTTC CASSLSGGDYAYEQYF
TRBJ2-7 - TRBV27 TRBD1 14 TGTGCCAGCAGTATCGGACAGGGGGCCCACGAGCAGTACTTC CASSIGQGAHEQYF
TRBJ2-2 - TRBV27 - 13 TGTGCCAGCAGTTTCTCCTACACCGGGGAGCTGTTTTTT CASSFSYTGELFF
TRBJ2-3 - TRBV11-2 TRBD1 18 TGTGCCAGCAGCTACCCTTCCGCAACAGGGGCAAGGGGCGATACGCAGTATTTT CASSYPSATGARGDTQYF
TRBJ1-4 - TRBV7-9 - 17 TGTGCCAGCAGCTCGCCCAAGCGCTGGGGAACTAATGAAAAACTGTTTTTT CASSSPKRWGTNEKLFF
TRBJ2-6 - TRBV5-5 - 15 TGTGCCAGCAGTTTGTCCAGGGCTGGGGCCAACGTCCTGACTTTC CASSLSRAGANVLTF